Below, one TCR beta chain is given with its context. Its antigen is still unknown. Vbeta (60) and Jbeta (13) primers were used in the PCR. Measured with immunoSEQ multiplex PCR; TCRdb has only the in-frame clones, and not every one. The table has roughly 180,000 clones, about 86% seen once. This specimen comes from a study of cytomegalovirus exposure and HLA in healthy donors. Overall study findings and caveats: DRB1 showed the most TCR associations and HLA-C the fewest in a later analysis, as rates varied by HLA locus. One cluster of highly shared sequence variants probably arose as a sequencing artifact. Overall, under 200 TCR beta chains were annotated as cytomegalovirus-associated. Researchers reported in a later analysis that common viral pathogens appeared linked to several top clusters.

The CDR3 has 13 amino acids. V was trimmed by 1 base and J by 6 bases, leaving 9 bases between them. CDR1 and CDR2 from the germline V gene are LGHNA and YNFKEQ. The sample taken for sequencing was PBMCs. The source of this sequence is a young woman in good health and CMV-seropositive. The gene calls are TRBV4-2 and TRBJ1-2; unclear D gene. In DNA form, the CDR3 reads TGTGCCAGCAGCCAAGTGCAGGTGGATGGCTACACCTTC. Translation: CASSQVQVDGYTF.